This is a list of T cell receptor beta chains from one sample in a study of blood T cell repertoires in COVID-19. Clones were sequenced by immunoSEQ multiplex PCR, and TCRdb holds only the in-frame ones, with some missing. This sample has hundreds of thousands of clones, with approximately 91% found just once. The sample comprised PBMCs or T cells enriched from blood (not recorded which). These receptors were obtained from a woman aged 18 to 35 who had been exposed to COVID-19. The conserved cysteine and the conserved F or W are not part of the CDR3 here. Clone size is shown for a subset of rows, as once, few, many or a class of expanded clone.

cdr3_aa: ASSQGRQGHPYEQY
clone_size: -
v_call: TRBV14
j_call: TRBJ2-7

cdr3_aa: ASSSKGEPSSYNEQF
clone_size: -
v_call: TRBV13
j_call: TRBJ2-1

cdr3_aa: ASSLRGGAPGDTQY
clone_size: -
v_call: TRBV3-1/TRBV3-2
j_call: TRBJ2-3

cdr3_aa: ASSLTGETEAF
clone_size: -
v_call: TRBV11-3
j_call: TRBJ1-1

cdr3_aa: ASSQVPSRGASYNSPLH
clone_size: once
v_call: TRBV4-2
j_call: TRBJ1-6

cdr3_aa: ASSRRPTGNNEKLF
clone_size: -
v_call: TRBV13
j_call: TRBJ1-4

cdr3_aa: ASSLSGAMY
clone_size: -
v_call: TRBV12-3/TRBV12-4
j_call: TRBJ2-7

cdr3_aa: ASSSGGGATNEKLF
clone_size: -
v_call: TRBV5-1
j_call: TRBJ1-4

cdr3_aa: SVEQDRGYEQY
clone_size: few
v_call: TRBV29-1
j_call: TRBJ2-7

cdr3_aa: ASSFGQTNTEAF
clone_size: -
v_call: TRBV4-3
j_call: TRBJ1-1

cdr3_aa: ASSKEDGEKTRTPTEETQY
clone_size: -
v_call: TRBV21-1
j_call: TRBJ2-5

cdr3_aa: ASSLAGRVETQY
clone_size: -
v_call: TRBV5-4
j_call: TRBJ2-5

cdr3_aa: ASSPGTALDTEAF
clone_size: -
v_call: TRBV10-1
j_call: TRBJ1-1

cdr3_aa: ASSQDIFAGRSTDTQY
clone_size: -
v_call: TRBV4-1
j_call: TRBJ2-3

cdr3_aa: ASSEWAGGEQF
clone_size: -
v_call: TRBV2
j_call: TRBJ2-1

cdr3_aa: ASSVAQGSFVTEAF
clone_size: -
v_call: TRBV9
j_call: TRBJ1-1

cdr3_aa: ASSSPGQGASKNIQY
clone_size: -
v_call: TRBV27
j_call: TRBJ2-4

cdr3_aa: ASNGGQGGLGYT
clone_size: -
v_call: TRBV11-2
j_call: TRBJ1-2

cdr3_aa: AWSVSGRVGSYEQY
clone_size: -
v_call: TRBV30
j_call: TRBJ2-7

cdr3_aa: ASSYSQGFYGYT
clone_size: -
v_call: TRBV6-5
j_call: TRBJ1-2

cdr3_aa: ASSLELVEFGGELF
clone_size: -
v_call: TRBV5-4
j_call: TRBJ2-2

cdr3_aa: ASSTGLAGVKGLVRNEQF
clone_size: -
v_call: TRBV5-1
j_call: TRBJ2-1

cdr3_aa: ASSFWTGGSGANVLT
clone_size: -
v_call: TRBV5-1
j_call: TRBJ2-6

cdr3_aa: ASSENRASYNEQF
clone_size: -
v_call: TRBV6-1
j_call: TRBJ2-1

cdr3_aa: ASSLAKGDGLYGYT
clone_size: -
v_call: TRBV7-2
j_call: TRBJ1-2

cdr3_aa: ASSQDRGANYGYT
clone_size: -
v_call: TRBV4-1
j_call: TRBJ1-2

cdr3_aa: ASSVEQGYYNEQF
clone_size: -
v_call: TRBV9
j_call: TRBJ2-1

cdr3_aa: ASERTGELF
clone_size: -
v_call: TRBV28
j_call: TRBJ2-2

cdr3_aa: ASSVGTSGNPYEQY
clone_size: -
v_call: TRBV9
j_call: TRBJ2-7

cdr3_aa: ASSLEVYSGAATSYEQY
clone_size: few
v_call: TRBV5-1
j_call: TRBJ2-7

cdr3_aa: ASSPGLAGEMEQY
clone_size: -
v_call: TRBV5-1
j_call: TRBJ2-7

cdr3_aa: ASTSGGDTQY
clone_size: -
v_call: TRBV6-6
j_call: TRBJ2-3

cdr3_aa: ASSLGQGRSPLH
clone_size: -
v_call: TRBV5-1
j_call: TRBJ1-6

cdr3_aa: ASRAGHLYGYT
clone_size: -
v_call: TRBV6-5
j_call: TRBJ1-2

cdr3_aa: ASRTDLNTEAF
clone_size: -
v_call: TRBV6-5
j_call: TRBJ1-1

cdr3_aa: ASSARLPRTDENIQY
clone_size: -
v_call: TRBV7-8
j_call: TRBJ2-4

cdr3_aa: ASSQDSPTPYNEQF
clone_size: -
v_call: TRBV3-1/TRBV3-2
j_call: TRBJ2-1

cdr3_aa: ASSFLQGASGANVLT
clone_size: -
v_call: TRBV28
j_call: TRBJ2-6

cdr3_aa: ASSLGRMRGPQRNSPLH
clone_size: -
v_call: TRBV7-9
j_call: TRBJ1-6

cdr3_aa: ASSISPSSYEQY
clone_size: -
v_call: TRBV9
j_call: TRBJ2-7

cdr3_aa: ASTLAPGLAGGPGDTQY
clone_size: -
v_call: TRBV4-2
j_call: TRBJ2-3

cdr3_aa: ASLAAGYSNEQF
clone_size: -
v_call: TRBV2
j_call: TRBJ2-1

cdr3_aa: ASSSPGGNYGYT
clone_size: -
v_call: TRBV27
j_call: TRBJ1-2

cdr3_aa: ASSSATGQGNTGELF
clone_size: -
v_call: TRBV28
j_call: TRBJ2-2

cdr3_aa: ASSFLTGAAEAF
clone_size: -
v_call: TRBV28
j_call: TRBJ1-1